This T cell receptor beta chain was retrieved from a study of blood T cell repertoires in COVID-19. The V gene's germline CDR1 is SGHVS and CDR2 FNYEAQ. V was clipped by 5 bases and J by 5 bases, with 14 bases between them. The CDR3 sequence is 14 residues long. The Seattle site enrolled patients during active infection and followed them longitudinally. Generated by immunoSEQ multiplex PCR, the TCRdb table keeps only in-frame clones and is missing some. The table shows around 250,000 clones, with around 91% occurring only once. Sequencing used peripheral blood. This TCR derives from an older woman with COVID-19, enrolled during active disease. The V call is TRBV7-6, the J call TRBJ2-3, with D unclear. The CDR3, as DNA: TGTGCCAGCAGCCTACTTCCGGGTCTAGATACGCAGTATTTT. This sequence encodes CASSLLPGLDTQYF.